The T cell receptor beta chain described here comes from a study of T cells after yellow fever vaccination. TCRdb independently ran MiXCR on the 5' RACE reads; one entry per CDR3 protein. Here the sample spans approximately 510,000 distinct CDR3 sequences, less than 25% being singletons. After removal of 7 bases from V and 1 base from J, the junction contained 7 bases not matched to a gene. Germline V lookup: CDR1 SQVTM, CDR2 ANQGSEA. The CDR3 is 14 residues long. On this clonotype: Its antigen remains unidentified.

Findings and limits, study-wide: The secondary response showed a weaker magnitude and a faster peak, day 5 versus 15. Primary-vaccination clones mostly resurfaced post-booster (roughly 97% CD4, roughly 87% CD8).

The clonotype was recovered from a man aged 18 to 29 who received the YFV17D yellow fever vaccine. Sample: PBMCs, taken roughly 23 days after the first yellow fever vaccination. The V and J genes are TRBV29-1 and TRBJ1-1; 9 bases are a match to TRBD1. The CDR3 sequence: CSGMTGGWNTEAFF. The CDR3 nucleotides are TGCAGCGGGATGACAGGGGGATGGAACACTGAAGCTTTCTTT.